This TCR beta chain was recovered during a study of T cell responses to AZD1222 COVID-19 vaccine. For the study at large: Pooling covered second doses at about 4 or about 12 weeks.

About this clone: The antigen remains undetermined.

V was cut by 5 bases and J by 2 bases, with 16 bases left in between. In germline, CDR1 is KGHSH, CDR2 LQKENI. The CDR3 covers 17 residues. General study findings and limits: Repertoires were collected only later (after the peak T cell response had occurred). Vaccination with two AZD1222 doses was followed by a rise in Spike-specific TCR breadth and depth.

Clones were read by immunoSEQ multiplex PCR, and TCRdb kept only the in-frame ones, dropping some. Counted here are 100,000 or so clones, 85% to 90% occurring once; the ten biggest clones make up around 3.5%. This sequence originates from an adult in good health. The source was peripheral blood, collected on day 0 of AZD1222 vaccination. The rearrangement uses TRBV18 and TRBJ1-6; D uncertain. The CDR3 nucleotides read TGTGCCAGCTCATCAAACAGCATCAAGGCCTATAATTCACCCCTCCACTTT. Translation: CASSSNSIKAYNSPLHF.